The 2 T cell receptor beta chains reported below all come from one sample, sequenced in a study of T cell responses to AZD1222 COVID-19 vaccine. Clones were read by immunoSEQ multiplex PCR, and TCRdb kept only the in-frame ones, dropping some. The data show roughly 79,000 clones, more than 75% seen once. This material consisted of peripheral blood, taken on day 0 of AZD1222 vaccination. The receptors shown here come from an adult in good health.

V and J are TRBV5-1 and TRBJ2-1, with D possibly TRBD1 on 6 matching bases. V lost 5 bases to trimming and J lost 5 bases, with 14 bases between them. The CDR3 is 14 amino acids. Germline V gene lookup returns CDR1 SGHRS and CDR2 YFSETQ. CDR3 bases: TGCGCCAGCAGGGTTCAACCAGGGGACAATGAGCAGTTCTTC. Protein sequence: CASRVQPGDNEQFF.

The V call is TRBV21-1, the J call TRBJ2-1; TRBD2 is the table's D call, not checked against the DNA. TRBV21-1 has pseudogene status. There are 17 residues in the CDR3. The CDR3 nucleotides read TGTGCCAGCAGCTCCCAGGGAGAACTAGCGGCATACAATGAGCAGTTCTTC. It specifies CASSSQGELAAYNEQFF.